The T cell receptor beta chain described here comes from a study of blood T cell repertoires in COVID-19. The authors' processing: Estimation of nucleated cell counts relied on the amplification of reference gene primers. The repertoire was sequenced with immunoSEQ multiplex PCR; TCRdb's copy has only in-frame clones and lacks some. The V and J calls and clone size are taken from that table; D and trimming were inferred from the DNA. The table has tens of thousands of clones, less than 95% seen once. The CDR3 runs to 14 residues. The germline V and J ends were trimmed by 0 bases and 4 bases, with 7 bases remaining between them. In germline, CDR1 is MRHNA, CDR2 SNTAGT.

The receptor was derived from a man between 45 and 60 years old with COVID-19, enrolled during active disease. V gene TRBV6-4 combines with J gene TRBJ2-1; no firm D call. Material for sequencing was peripheral blood. The CDR3 bases are TGTGCCAGCAGTGACTCACTGGAGTACAATGAGCAGTTCTTC. Its translation is CASSDSLEYNEQFF.